A selection of T cell receptor beta chains follows, all from one sample in a study of siplizumab effects on memory and regulatory T cells. TCRdb's table, derived via immunoSEQ multiplex PCR, lists solely in-frame clones and lacks some. The table lists tens of thousands of clones, about 91% of them singletons. Material for sequencing was Tregs sorted from blood. The receptor source for this set is a human donor in good health. The CDR3 runs from the conserved cysteine through the conserved F or W. A D gene is named only where the DNA matches it firmly. Clone size appears in some rows only: once, few, many, or a class for an expanded clone.

j_call | clone_size | v_call | d_call | cdr3_nt | cdr3_aa
TRBJ1-6 | few | TRBV30 | . | TGTGCCTGGCGTGACAGTGGGTCGGCACCCCTCCACTTT | CAWRDSGSAPLHF
TRBJ2-7 | . | TRBV20-1 | TRBD1 | TGCAGTGCATGGACAGGCTACGAGCAGTACTTC | CSAWTGYEQYF
TRBJ2-7 | . | TRBV18 | . | TGTGCCAGCTCACCTAAGCTACAGAGCTCCTACGAGCAGTACTTC | CASSPKLQSSYEQYF
TRBJ2-3 | . | TRBV5-1 | . | TGCGCCAGCAGGCATCCCGACCCCCCGGATACGCAGTATTTT | CASRHPDPPDTQYF
TRBJ2-3 | . | TRBV5-5 | . | TGTGCCAGCAGCTTGAGGGGGGTGGGCACAGATACGCAGTATTTT | CASSLRGVGTDTQYF
TRBJ2-3 | . | TRBV12-5 | . | TGTGCTAGTGGCGCCTCAGATACGCAGTATTTT | CASGASDTQYF
TRBJ1-2 | . | TRBV7-2 | . | TGTGCCAGCAGCTTAGACAGACAAGTCAGGGGCTACACCTTC | CASSLDRQVRGYTF
TRBJ2-1 | . | TRBV27 | TRBD1 | TGTGCCAGCAGTTTATTGGACAGGGGCTTCGGTGGGCAGTTCTTC | CASSLLDRGFGGQFF
TRBJ1-5 | . | TRBV28 | . | TGTGCCAGCAGTATCCTCCTTAGCGGGGGAAGGAATCAGCCCCAGCATTTT | CASSILLSGGRNQPQHF
TRBJ2-2 | . | TRBV5-6 | . | TGTGCCAGCAGCTTGTGGGGGTTAAGGACCGGGGAGCTGTTTTTT | CASSLWGLRTGELFF
TRBJ2-5 | . | TRBV2 | . | TGTGCCAGCAGTTGGGGCGCGGAGGGAACCCAGTACTTC | CASSWGAEGTQYF
TRBJ1-5 | once | TRBV15 | . | TGTGCCACCAGCAGAGAAAATCAGCCCCAGCATTTT | CATSRENQPQHF
TRBJ2-7 | . | TRBV19 | TRBD2 | TGTGCCAGTAGTATTGGCGGGGGAGGTATCGCCTACGAGCAGTACTTC | CASSIGGGGIAYEQYF
TRBJ2-5 | . | TRBV10-3 | . | TGTGCCATTATAGACGAGACCCAGTACTTC | CAIIDETQYF
TRBJ2-1 | . | TRBV7-2 | TRBD2 | TGTGCCAGCAGATTACCTAGCGGGGGGGCCGTGAATGAGCAGTTCTTC | CASRLPSGGAVNEQFF
TRBJ2-5 | . | TRBV11-1 | TRBD2 | TGTGCCAGCAGCGTGACTAGCGGAGTTTATGGGACCCAGTACTTC | CASSVTSGVYGTQYF
TRBJ2-3 | . | TRBV2 | TRBD1 | TGTGCCAGCAGCAGAAGACAGGGGGGCACAGATACGCAGTATTTT | CASSRRQGGTDTQYF
TRBJ2-7 | few | TRBV7-9 | . | TGTGCCAGCAGACACCGCAAAGTAGGCCTTTACGAGCAGTACTTC | CASRHRKVGLYEQYF
TRBJ1-1 | once | TRBV11-2 | TRBD1 | TGTGCCAGCAGCCCTCGGGACAGGGTGGACACTGAAGCTTTCTTT | CASSPRDRVDTEAFF
TRBJ2-3 | . | TRBV28 | . | TGTGCCAGCAGTGGGGGTCTCCCGACTAGCACAGATACGCAGTATTTT | CASSGGLPTSTDTQYF
TRBJ1-5 | . | TRBV5-6 | . | TGTGCCAGCACCCCCCCGCCGATCAGCCCCCAGCATTTT | CASTPPPISPQHF
TRBJ2-4 | . | TRBV25-1 | . | TGTGCCAGCACGTCGGGATTTAGAAACATTCAGTACTTC | CASTSGFRNIQYF
TRBJ2-7 | . | TRBV18 | . | TGTGCCAGCTCACCTGGGCAGACCTACGAGCAGTACTTC | CASSPGQTYEQYF
TRBJ1-1 | once | TRBV6-5 | TRBD1 | TGTGCCAGCGGGGGGACAGGGGGCACTGAAGCTTTCTTT | CASGGTGGTEAFF
TRBJ1-6 | . | TRBV25-1 | . | TGTGCCAGCAGTGAATCAGGAATCAGAAATTCACCCCTCCACTTT | CASSESGIRNSPLHF
TRBJ1-6 | . | TRBV11-2 | . | TGTGCCAGCAGCTTACAGGGTAGTTCACCCCTCCACTTT | CASSLQGSSPLHF
TRBJ1-5 | . | TRBV15 | . | TGTGCCACCAGCAGAGATACGGGGGGGAGCAATCAGCCCCAGCATTTT | CATSRDTGGSNQPQHF
TRBJ2-1 | . | TRBV6-6 | . | TGTGCCAGCAGTGCGCCCGTTGGAATCAATGAGCAGTTCTTC | CASSAPVGINEQFF
TRBJ2-3 | once | TRBV5-6 | . | TGTGCCAGCAGCTTGTCGTCCGTCGGTCTGACAGGTACGCAGTATTTT | CASSLSSVGLTGTQYF
TRBJ1-2 | once | TRBV5-4 | . | TGTGCCAGCAGCTCCCTCTTGATGAGCTATGGCTACACCTTC | CASSSLLMSYGYTF
TRBJ2-3 | . | TRBV5-1 | TRBD1 | TGCGCCAGCCGTACAACAGGGGCTGGCACAGATACGCAGTATTTT | CASRTTGAGTDTQYF
TRBJ1-1 | . | TRBV12-5 | . | TGTGCTAGTGGTTTGGTAAGGGGGGTGAACACTGAAGCTTTCTTT | CASGLVRGVNTEAFF
TRBJ2-3 | . | TRBV19 | TRBD2 | TGTGCCAGTGGGACTAGCGGGGGGCATGGCACAGATACGCAGTATTTT | CASGTSGGHGTDTQYF
TRBJ2-3 | . | TRBV29-1 | TRBD2 | TGCAGCGTTGGACTAGCGGGGTTTTTAGATACGCAGTATTTT | CSVGLAGFLDTQYF
TRBJ2-5 | . | TRBV7-9 | TRBD2 | TGTGCCAGCAGCTTTCTGACTAGCGGGGGCCAAGAGACCCAGTACTTC | CASSFLTSGGQETQYF
TRBJ1-1 | . | TRBV6-1 | . | TGTGCCAGCAGTGCGACAGAGAACACTGAAGCTTTCTTT | CASSATENTEAFF
TRBJ2-1 | . | TRBV5-1 | TRBD2 | TGCGCCAGCAGCCAGCGGGGGGACTCCTACAATGAGCAGTTCTTC | CASSQRGDSYNEQFF
TRBJ2-6 | . | TRBV4-1 | TRBD1 | TGCGCCAGCAGCCAACTCGCTCAGGGGGAAGCTGGGGCCAACGTCCTGACTTTC | CASSQLAQGEAGANVLTF
TRBJ1-1 | few | TRBV29-1 | TRBD1 | TGCAGCGTTAAGGGACAGGGAGTTTCGTGGTACACTGAAGCTTTCTTT | CSVKGQGVSWYTEAFF
TRBJ1-6 | . | TRBV30 | . | TGTGCCTGGAGAAGGACAAATTCCTATAATTCACCCCTCCACTTT | CAWRRTNSYNSPLHF
TRBJ1-2 | . | TRBV5-6 | TRBD1 | TGTGCCAGCAGCTTGGACAGGGGTAACTATGGCTACACCTTC | CASSLDRGNYGYTF
TRBJ2-7 | . | TRBV19 | . | TGTGCCAGCCAGGATGACAACCGCCCCTACGAGCAGTACTTC | CASQDDNRPYEQYF
TRBJ1-6 | . | TRBV19 | . | TGTGCCAGTAGTATCTCGCTGACAGTAGGTTCACCCCTCCACTTT | CASSISLTVGSPLHF
TRBJ2-5 | . | TRBV6-5 | TRBD1 | TGTGCCAGCAGTCGACAGGGATTCGGGTACGGCGACCAGTACTTC | CASSRQGFGYGDQYF
TRBJ2-3 | . | TRBV19 | . | TGTGCCACCGCAGACAGGCATAGCACAGATACGCAGTATTTT | CATADRHSTDTQYF
TRBJ2-3 | . | TRBV4-3 | TRBD2 | TGCGCCAGCAGCCAAGCCCCGGTACCTAGCGGGTTCCGTTCTAGCACAGATACGCAGTATTTT | CASSQAPVPSGFRSSTDTQYF
TRBJ1-5 | . | TRBV28 | . | TGTGCCAGCAGTTTATCTTATCAGCCCCAGCATTTT | CASSLSYQPQHF
TRBJ2-7 | . | TRBV28 | . | TGTGCCAGCAGTTTTGAGGGGGGGAAGATTCGGGAGCAGTACTTC | CASSFEGGKIREQYF
TRBJ1-1 | few | TRBV19 | TRBD1 | TGTGCCAGTAGTATAGTCCCCCGGACAGGGACCACTGAAGCTTTCTTT | CASSIVPRTGTTEAFF
TRBJ2-2 | . | TRBV9 | . | TGTGCCAGCAGCGTAGCCCCGGGACTCTCAACCGGGGAGCTGTTTTTT | CASSVAPGLSTGELFF
TRBJ1-1 | . | TRBV9 | TRBD1 | TGTGCCAGCAGCCCCCTGGACAGGGGAGTCACTGAAGCTTTCTTT | CASSPLDRGVTEAFF
TRBJ2-1 | . | TRBV9 | TRBD2 | TGTGCCAGCAGCGTATCCCCCTTTAGCGGGGACAATGAGCAGTTCTTC | CASSVSPFSGDNEQFF
TRBJ2-5 | . | TRBV5-1 | TRBD1 | TGCGCCAGCAGCTTGATGCGACAGGGCCAAGAGACCCAGTACTTC | CASSLMRQGQETQYF
TRBJ1-2 | . | TRBV6-5 | . | TGTGCCAGCAGAGTTAATGGCAGAGCTAACTATGGCTACACCTTC | CASRVNGRANYGYTF
TRBJ1-2 | . | TRBV7-9 | . | TGTGCCAGCAGCTTAGTGGGCTACGGGACCTATGGCTACACCTTC | CASSLVGYGTYGYTF